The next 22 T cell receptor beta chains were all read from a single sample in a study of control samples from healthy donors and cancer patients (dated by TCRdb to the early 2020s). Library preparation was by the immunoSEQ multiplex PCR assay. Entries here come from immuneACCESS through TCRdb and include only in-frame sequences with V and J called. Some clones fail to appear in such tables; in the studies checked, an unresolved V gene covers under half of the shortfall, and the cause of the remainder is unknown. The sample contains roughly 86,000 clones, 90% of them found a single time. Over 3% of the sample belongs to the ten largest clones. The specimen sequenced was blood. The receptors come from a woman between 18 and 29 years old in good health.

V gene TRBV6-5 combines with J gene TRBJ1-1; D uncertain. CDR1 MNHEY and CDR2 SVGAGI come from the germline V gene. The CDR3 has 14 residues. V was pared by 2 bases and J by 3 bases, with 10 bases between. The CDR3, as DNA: TGTGCCAGCAGTTACAGGGTGGAGGACACTGAAGCTTTCTTT. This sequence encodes CASSYRVEDTEAFF.

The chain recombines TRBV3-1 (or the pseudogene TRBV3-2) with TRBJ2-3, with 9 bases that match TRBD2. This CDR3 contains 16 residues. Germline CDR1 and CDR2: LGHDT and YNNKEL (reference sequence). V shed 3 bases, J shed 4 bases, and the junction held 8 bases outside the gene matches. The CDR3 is CASSHSPGLASDTQYF. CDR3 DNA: TGTGCCAGCAGCCACTCCCCGGGACTAGCCTCAGATACGCAGTATTTT.

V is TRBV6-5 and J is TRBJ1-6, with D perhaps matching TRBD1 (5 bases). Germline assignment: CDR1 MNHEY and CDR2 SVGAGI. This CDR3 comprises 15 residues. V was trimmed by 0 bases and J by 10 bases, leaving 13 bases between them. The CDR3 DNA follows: TGTGCCAGCAGTTACTCGTGGCAGGGAGACTCACCCCTCCACTTT. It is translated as CASSYSWQGDSPLHF.

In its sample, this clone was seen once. In DNA form, the CDR3 reads TGTGCCAGCAGTGAAGCGCAGTGGGGAAATGAGCAGTTCTTC. Translating it yields CASSEAQWGNEQFF. The J gene is TRBJ2-1, the V gene TRBV2; D ambiguous. The CDR3 runs 14 residues. Trimming stripped 0 bases from V and 7 bases from J, with 10 bases between. Germline CDR1 SNHLY, CDR2 FYNNEI.

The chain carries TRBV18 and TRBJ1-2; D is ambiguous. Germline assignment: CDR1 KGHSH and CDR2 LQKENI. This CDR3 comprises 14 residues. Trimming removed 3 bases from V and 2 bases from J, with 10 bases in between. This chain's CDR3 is CASSPPLGNYGYTF. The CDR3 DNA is TGTGCCAGCTCACCCCCCCTAGGGAACTATGGCTACACCTTC.

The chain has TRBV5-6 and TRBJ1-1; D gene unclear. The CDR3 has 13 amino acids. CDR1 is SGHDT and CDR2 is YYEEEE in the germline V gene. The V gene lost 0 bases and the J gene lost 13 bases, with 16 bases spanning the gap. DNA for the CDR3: TGTGCCAGCAGCTTGGGTTTGGGTGGTAATAGTTTCTTT. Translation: CASSLGLGGNSFF.

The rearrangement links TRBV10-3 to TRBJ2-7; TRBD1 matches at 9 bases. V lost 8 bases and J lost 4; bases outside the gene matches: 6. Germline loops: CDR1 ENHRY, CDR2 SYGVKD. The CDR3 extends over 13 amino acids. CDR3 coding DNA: TGTGCCATCGGACAGGGGTTGGGGTACGAGCAGTACTTC. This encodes CAIGQGLGYEQYF.

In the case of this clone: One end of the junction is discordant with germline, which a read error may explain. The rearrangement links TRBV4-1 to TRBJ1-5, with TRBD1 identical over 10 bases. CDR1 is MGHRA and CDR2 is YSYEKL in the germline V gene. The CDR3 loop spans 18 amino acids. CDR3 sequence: CASTQGSGTGAGNQPQHF. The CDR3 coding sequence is TGCGCCAGCACCCAAGGATCCGGGACAGGGGCCGGCAATCAGCCCCAGCATTTT.

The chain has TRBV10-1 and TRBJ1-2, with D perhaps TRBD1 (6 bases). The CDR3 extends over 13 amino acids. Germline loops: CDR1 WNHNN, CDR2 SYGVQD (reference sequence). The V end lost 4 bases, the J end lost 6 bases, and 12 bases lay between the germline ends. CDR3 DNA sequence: TGCGCCAGCAGTGCTAGACAGGCGGATGGCTACACCTTC. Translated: CASSARQADGYTF.

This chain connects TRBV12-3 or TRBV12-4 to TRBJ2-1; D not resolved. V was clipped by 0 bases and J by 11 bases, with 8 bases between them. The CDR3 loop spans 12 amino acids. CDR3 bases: TGTGCCAGCAGTTTAGCTGTGGGTAAGCAGTTCTTC. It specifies CASSLAVGKQFF.

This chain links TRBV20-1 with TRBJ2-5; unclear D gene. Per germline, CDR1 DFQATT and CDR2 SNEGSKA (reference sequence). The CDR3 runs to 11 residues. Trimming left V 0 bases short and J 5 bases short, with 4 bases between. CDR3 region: CSAREGETQYF. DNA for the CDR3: TGCAGTGCTAGAGAAGGGGAGACCCAGTACTTC.

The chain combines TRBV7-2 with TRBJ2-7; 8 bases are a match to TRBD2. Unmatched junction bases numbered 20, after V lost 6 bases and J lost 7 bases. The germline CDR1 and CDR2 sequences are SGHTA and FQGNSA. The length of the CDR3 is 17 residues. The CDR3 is CASRHNAGRGAILEQYF. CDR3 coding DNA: TGTGCCAGCAGGCATAACGCGGGGCGGGGGGCCATTTTGGAGCAGTACTTC.

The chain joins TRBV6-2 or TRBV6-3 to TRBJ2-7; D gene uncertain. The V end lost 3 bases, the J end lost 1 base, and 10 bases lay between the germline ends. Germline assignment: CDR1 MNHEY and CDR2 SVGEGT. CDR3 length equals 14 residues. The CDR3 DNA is TGTGCCAGCAGTTATCGGCTAGAATCCTACGAGCAGTACTTC. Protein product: CASSYRLESYEQYF.

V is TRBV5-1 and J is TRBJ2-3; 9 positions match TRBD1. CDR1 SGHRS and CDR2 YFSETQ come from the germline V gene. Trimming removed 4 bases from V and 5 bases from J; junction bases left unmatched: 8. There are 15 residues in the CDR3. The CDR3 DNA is TGCGCCAGCAGCCCCCGGACAGGGGATTTAGATACGCAGTATTTT. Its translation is CASSPRTGDLDTQYF.

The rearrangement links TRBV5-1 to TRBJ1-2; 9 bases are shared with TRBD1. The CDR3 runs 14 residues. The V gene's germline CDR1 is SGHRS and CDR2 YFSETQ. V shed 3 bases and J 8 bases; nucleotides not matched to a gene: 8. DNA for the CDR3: TGCGCCAGCAGCTCTGGCGGGACAGGGTACGGCTACACCTTC. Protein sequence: CASSSGGTGYGYTF.

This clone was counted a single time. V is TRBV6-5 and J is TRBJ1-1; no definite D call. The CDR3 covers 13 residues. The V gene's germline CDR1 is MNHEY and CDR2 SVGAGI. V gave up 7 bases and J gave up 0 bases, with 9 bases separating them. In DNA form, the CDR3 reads TGTGCCAGCAAGGGTGAGGTGAACACTGAAGCTTTCTTT. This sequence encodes CASKGEVNTEAFF.

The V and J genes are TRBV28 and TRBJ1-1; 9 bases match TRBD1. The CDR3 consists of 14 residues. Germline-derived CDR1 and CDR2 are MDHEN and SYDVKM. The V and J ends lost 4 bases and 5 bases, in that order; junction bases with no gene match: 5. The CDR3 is CASSSGDRVTEAFF. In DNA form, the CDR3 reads TGTGCCAGCAGTTCGGGGGACAGGGTGACTGAAGCTTTCTTT.

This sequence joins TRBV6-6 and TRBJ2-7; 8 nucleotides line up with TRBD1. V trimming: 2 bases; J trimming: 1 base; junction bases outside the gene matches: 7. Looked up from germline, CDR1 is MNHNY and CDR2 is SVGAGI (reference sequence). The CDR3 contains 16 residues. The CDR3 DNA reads TGTGCCAGCAGTTACCTTCAGGGGGCTCTGTCCTACGAGCAGTACTTC. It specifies CASSYLQGALSYEQYF.

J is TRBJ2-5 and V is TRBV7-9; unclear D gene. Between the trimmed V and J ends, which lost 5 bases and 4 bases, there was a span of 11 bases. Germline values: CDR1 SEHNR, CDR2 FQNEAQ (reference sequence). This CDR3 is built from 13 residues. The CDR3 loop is CASSNPGLETQYF. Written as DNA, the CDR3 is TGTGCCAGCAGCAACCCGGGCCTAGAGACCCAGTACTTC.

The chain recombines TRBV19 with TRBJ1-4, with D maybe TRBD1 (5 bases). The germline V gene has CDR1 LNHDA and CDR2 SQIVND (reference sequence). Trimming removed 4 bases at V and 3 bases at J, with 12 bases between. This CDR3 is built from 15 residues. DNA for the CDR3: TGTGCCAGTAGTAGCCCGGGGCAGGCTAATGAAAAACTGTTTTTT. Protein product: CASSSPGQANEKLFF.

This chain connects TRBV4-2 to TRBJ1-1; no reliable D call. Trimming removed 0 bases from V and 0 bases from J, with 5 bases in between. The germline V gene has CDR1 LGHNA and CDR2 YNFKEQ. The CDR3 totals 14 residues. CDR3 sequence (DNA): TGTGCCAGCAGCCAAGAGATTGTGAACACTGAAGCTTTCTTT. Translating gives CASSQEIVNTEAFF.

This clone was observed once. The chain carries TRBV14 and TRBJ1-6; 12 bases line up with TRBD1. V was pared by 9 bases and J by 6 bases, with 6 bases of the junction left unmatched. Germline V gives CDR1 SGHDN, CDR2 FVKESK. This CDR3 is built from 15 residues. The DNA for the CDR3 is TGTGCCAGAAGGCCGGGACAGGGGGCTAATTCACCCCTCCACTTT. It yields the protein CARRPGQGANSPLHF.